Each of the 14 T cell receptor beta chains below was sequenced from the same sample in a study of blood T cells in healthy people across ages. A J-beta primer mix and a sample-barcoded 5' primer were used in a second PCR of about 7 to 12 cycles. TCRdb reanalysed the 5' RACE reads using MiXCR and keeps one entry per CDR3 protein. The data hold about 1.6 million distinct CDR3 sequences, with roughly 32% observed a single time. The specimen was blood. All receptors come from a woman in her twenties or thirties in good health.

This clonotype was detected a few times. The chain has TRBV30 and TRBJ2-7, with D perhaps being TRBD1 or TRBD2 (5 bases each). The V gene lost 1 base and the J gene lost 0 bases, with 10 bases spanning the gap. Germline V CDR1 and CDR2: GTSNPN, SVGIG (reference sequence). CDR3 length equals 14 residues. The CDR3 sequence is CAWSEWDGSYEQYF. CDR3 bases: TGTGCCTGGAGTGAGTGGGACGGCTCCTACGAGCAGTACTTC. The full variable domain, with the rest looked up from reference TRBV30 and TRBJ2-7, is SQTIHQWPATLVQPVGSPLSLECTVEGTSNPNLYWYRQAAGRGLQLLFYSVGIGQISSEVPQNLSASRPQDRQFILSSKKLLLSDSGFYLCAWSEWDGSYEQYFGPGTRLTVT.

This chain connects TRBV20-1 to TRBJ2-1; D is possibly TRBD2 (6 bases). From germline, CDR1 is DFQATT and CDR2 SNEGSKA (reference sequence). V lost 6 bases to trimming and J lost 2 bases, with 20 bases between them. The CDR3 extends over 16 amino acids. CDR3 protein: CSAWGGDGLAYNEQFF. The CDR3 DNA follows: TGCAGTGCGTGGGGCGGGGATGGGTTAGCCTACAATGAGCAGTTCTTC.

This chain links TRBV3-1 with TRBJ1-1, with D uncertain. Germline lookup yields CDR1 LGHDT and CDR2 YNNKEL (reference sequence). Trimming removed 1 base from V and 1 base from J, with 16 bases in between. The CDR3 runs to 17 residues. This CDR3 reads CASSQGRRGPRNTEAFF. CDR3 sequence (DNA): TGTGCCAGCAGCCAAGGGAGAAGAGGTCCTAGGAACACTGAAGCTTTCTTT.

The chain carries TRBV2 and TRBJ1-2, with 7 bases fitting TRBD1. CDR3 length equals 14 residues. V shed 6 bases, J shed 8 bases, and the junction held 12 bases outside the gene matches. Germline loops: CDR1 SNHLY, CDR2 FYNNEI. The CDR3 DNA sequence: TGTGCCAGCAGGGGAGGACAGGCCCTCTTAGGCTACACCTTC. It codes for CASRGGQALLGYTF. Full variable domain (missing parts from reference TRBV2 and TRBJ1-2): EPEVTQTPSHQVTQMGQEVILRCVPISNHLYFYWYRQILGQKVEFLVSFYNNEISEKSEIFDDQFSVERPDGSNFTLKIRSTKLEDSAMYFCASRGGQALLGYTFGSGTRLTVV.

Turning to this clonotype: One junction end disagrees with the germline gene, perhaps due to a read error. The rearrangement links TRBV10-3 to TRBJ1-4; D might be TRBD1 (5 bases). The CDR3 covers 14 residues. Germline values: CDR1 ENHRY, CDR2 SYGVKD. In DNA, the CDR3 is TGCGCCATCAGTGAGTCGAGGGGTAATGAAAAACTGTTTTTT. This translates into CAISESRGNEKLFF.

The V and J genes are TRBV20-1 and TRBJ2-5, with D possibly TRBD1 on 6 matching bases. In germline, CDR1 is DFQATT, CDR2 SNEGSKA (reference sequence). V gave up 6 bases and J gave up 2 bases, with 10 bases separating them. The CDR3 runs 12 residues. The CDR3 DNA reads as TGCAGTGCCCCCAGGGGTCAAGAGACCCAGTACTTC. As protein: CSAPRGQETQYF.

This clonotype was counted a few times. CDR3 sequence (DNA): TGCAGTGCTAGAGATACTAGCGGGAGGGATGAGCAGTTCTTC. Translated: CSARDTSGRDEQFF. V usage is TRBV20-1 and J usage is TRBJ2-1; 13 positions match TRBD2. The CDR3 spans 14 residues. V was clipped by 0 bases and J by 8 bases; unmatched bases: 1. Germline V lookup: CDR1 DFQATT, CDR2 SNEGSKA (reference sequence).

The genes are TRBV6-5 and TRBJ1-2, with 8 bases matching TRBD1. V dropped 7 bases and J dropped 6; count of bases not matched to a gene: 4. This CDR3 spans 12 amino acids. Germline CDR1 reads MNHEY; CDR2 reads SVGAGI. The CDR3 protein is CASIGQGNGYTF. DNA of the CDR3: TGTGCCAGCATAGGACAGGGCAATGGCTACACCTTC.

The chain links TRBV20-1 to TRBJ2-1, with a possible D match to TRBD2 (5 bases). The CDR3 length is 14 residues. V was cut by 6 bases and J by 2 bases, with 14 bases left in between. Germline V gene sequence: CDR1 DFQATT, CDR2 SNEGSKA (reference sequence). CDR3 bases: TGCAGTGCGTCGCCGAGCGGTACCTACAATGAGCAGTTCTTC. Encoded protein: CSASPSGTYNEQFF.

This clonotype showed up many times. The chain couples TRBV12-3 or TRBV12-4 to TRBJ2-1, with TRBD1 matching 10 bases. Trimming removed 8 bases from V and 6 bases from J; junction bases left unmatched: 13. The CDR3 contains 16 residues. The CDR3 DNA is TGTGCCAGCTGCCTTCCCTCGGGACAGGGGTGCAATGAGCAGTTCTTC. Its translation: CASCLPSGQGCNEQFF.

On this clonotype: At one of its ends the junction is not consistent with the germline gene, which may arise from a read error. The chain links TRBV12-3 or TRBV12-4 to TRBJ2-1; either TRBD1 or TRBD2 may fit D (6 bases each). The CDR3 sequence is 15 residues long. The CDR3 DNA sequence: TGTGCCGGCAGTTTAAGGGGGGTGAGAAACAATGAGCAGTTCTTC. Translation: CAGSLRGVRNNEQFF.

The J gene is TRBJ2-6, the V gene TRBV7-8; the D gene is possibly TRBD2 (6 bases). This CDR3 is 17 amino acids long. The V gene lost 2 bases and the J gene lost 3 bases, with 14 bases spanning the gap. The germline CDR1 and CDR2 sequences are SGHVS and FQNEAQ. This chain's CDR3 is CASSLMEGLVGANVLTF. The CDR3 DNA reads TGTGCCAGCAGCTTAATGGAGGGCTTGGTTGGGGCCAACGTCCTGACTTTC.

V usage is TRBV5-4 and J usage is TRBJ2-6; 7 bases are a match to TRBD1. V shed 4 bases, J shed 0 bases, and the junction held 10 bases outside the gene matches. The CDR3 has 18 residues. Germline V lookup: CDR1 SGHNT, CDR2 YYREEE (reference sequence). CDR3 loop: CASSGRDSPLSGANVLTF. The CDR3 DNA reads TGTGCCAGCAGCGGCCGGGACAGTCCACTCTCTGGGGCCAACGTCCTGACTTTC. The full variable domain, with the rest looked up from reference TRBV5-4 and TRBJ2-6, is ETGVTQSPTHLIKTRGQQVTLRCSSQSGHNTVSWYQQALGQGPQFIFQYYREEENGRGNFPPRFSGLQFPNYSSELNVNALELDDSALYLCASSGRDSPLSGANVLTFGAGSRLTVL.

This clonotype was picked up a small number of times. The chain combines TRBV5-1 with TRBJ2-7, with a tentative D call TRBD1 (5 bases). Germline V gene data show CDR1 as SGHRS and CDR2 as YFSETQ. The CDR3 is 14 amino acids. V lost 2 bases to trimming and J lost 2 bases, with 11 bases between them. The CDR3 nucleotides read TGCGCCAGCAGCTTCGCCCCAGGGCCCTACGAGCAGTACTTC. Amino acid sequence: CASSFAPGPYEQYF.